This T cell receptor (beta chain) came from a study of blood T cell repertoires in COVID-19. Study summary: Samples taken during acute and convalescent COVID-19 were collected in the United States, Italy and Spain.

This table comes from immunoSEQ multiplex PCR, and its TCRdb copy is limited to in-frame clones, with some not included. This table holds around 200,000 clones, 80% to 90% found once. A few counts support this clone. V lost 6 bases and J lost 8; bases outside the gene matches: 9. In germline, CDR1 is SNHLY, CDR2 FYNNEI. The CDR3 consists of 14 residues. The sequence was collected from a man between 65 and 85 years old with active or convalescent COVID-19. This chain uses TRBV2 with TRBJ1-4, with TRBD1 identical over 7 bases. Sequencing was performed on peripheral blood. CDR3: CASRLTGWGEKLFF. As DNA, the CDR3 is TGTGCCAGCAGATTGACAGGGTGGGGCGAAAAACTGTTTTTT.